These T cell receptor beta chains were read from a single sample in a study of shared clonotypes between healthy human individuals. The method was immunoSEQ multiplex PCR; TCRdb's version includes in-frame clones alone and lacks a portion of them. The sample gives around 2.3 million clones, under 97% of which show up once; around 0.13% is in the top ten. The sequenced material came from naive CD4+ T cells sorted from blood. Receptor source: a man between 18 and 29 years old in good health. CDR3s include the opening cysteine and the closing phenylalanine or tryptophan. The D gene is left open where the match is weak.

D gene | J gene | V gene | CDR3 DNA | CDR3 protein
NA | TRBJ2-7 | TRBV30 | TGTGCCTGGAGACTCCAGGAGAAGGGCTCCTACGAGCAGTACTTC | CAWRLQEKGSYEQYF
NA | TRBJ2-1 | TRBV28 | TGTGCCAGCAGTTCCCCACGCGGCCTAAGAGATGAGCAGTTCTTC | CASSSPRGLRDEQFF
TRBD1 | TRBJ2-5 | TRBV7-2 | TGTGCCAGCAGCCTAGAGGACAGGGGGTGGGAGACCCAGTACTTC | CASSLEDRGWETQYF
TRBD2 | TRBJ2-7 | TRBV6-5 | TGTGCCAGCAGTTACGGGAGAGCGGGACTGTACGAGCAGTACTTC | CASSYGRAGLYEQYF
NA | TRBJ2-2 | TRBV4-3 | TGCGCCAGCAGCCAAGGGGGACCGAACACCGGGGAGCTGTTTTTT | CASSQGGPNTGELFF
TRBD1 | TRBJ2-7 | TRBV5-1 | TGCGCCAGCAGCTTGCCCGGACAGGGCGGCTACGAGCAGTACTTC | CASSLPGQGGYEQYF
TRBD1 | TRBJ1-1 | TRBV7-3 | TGTGCCAGCAGCTTAAGACAGGGGACTGAAGCTTTCTTT | CASSLRQGTEAFF
TRBD1 | TRBJ1-2 | TRBV7-9 | TGTGCCAGCAGCTGGACAGGGGATCAGGGCTACACCTTC | CASSWTGDQGYTF
NA | TRBJ1-2 | TRBV6-1 | TGTGCCAGCAGTGGCTGGAGGGGCTACACCTTC | CASSGWRGYTF
NA | TRBJ2-2 | TRBV29-1 | TGCAGCGTTGAGGGTGACAGGAACACCGGGGAGCTGTTTTTT | CSVEGDRNTGELFF
TRBD1 | TRBJ2-1 | TRBV7-2 | TGTGCCAGCAGCTTAAACAGGGGTGTCGATGAGCAGTTCTTC | CASSLNRGVDEQFF